The TCR beta chain described here comes from a study of T cells in Graves' hyperthyroidism and ophthalmopathy. Amplification yielded TCR beta CDR3 regions, with RNA transcripts as the source. The primer set for the first-round RT-PCR of the TCR CDR3 was HTBI. MiXCR, applied by TCRdb to the multiplex PCR reads, yields one record per CDR3 protein. The data show hundreds of thousands of distinct CDR3 sequences, with about 15% seen just once and roughly 4.3% held by the top ten. V was shortened by 2 bases and J by 7 bases, with 9 bases between the two germline ends. The germline CDR1 and CDR2 sequences are MNHEY and SVGEGT. The CDR3 extends over 12 amino acids. This clonotype was counted at least ten times. Ophthalmopathy cases scored 3 or more on the Clinical Activity Score and 4 or more on NOSPECS grade, with duration below 3 months.

The sequence was obtained from a woman aged 35 to 49 with Graves' ophthalmopathy. V usage is TRBV6-2 or TRBV6-3 and J usage is TRBJ2-7; D is unclear. Sequencing was performed on blood. This CDR3 is CASSYGTREQYF. The CDR3 nucleotides read TGTGCCAGCAGTTACGGCACGCGTGAGCAGTACTTC.